The 3 T cell receptor beta chains presented below share a single source sample, sequenced in a study of blood T cell repertoires in COVID-19. Generated by immunoSEQ multiplex PCR, the TCRdb table keeps only in-frame clones and is missing some. The sample carries about 58,000 clones, around 91% recorded once. The sequenced material came from peripheral blood. All receptors come from a man aged 55-75 years with active COVID-19.

V usage is TRBV5-6 and J usage is TRBJ2-1; D perhaps matches TRBD1 (6 bases). Deletions cut 4 bases from V and 0 bases from J, with 14 bases between. The CDR3 spans 16 residues. Germline V gives CDR1 SGHDT, CDR2 YYEEEE. The CDR3 here is CASSDRTDNSYNEQFF. The CDR3 DNA is TGTGCCAGCAGCGACAGGACAGACAACTCCTACAATGAGCAGTTCTTC.

This chain connects TRBV15 to TRBJ1-2; D is possibly TRBD1 (5 bases). This CDR3 is 15 amino acids long. V was trimmed by 0 bases and J by 5 bases, leaving 13 bases between them. CDR1 is LNHNV, CDR2 YYDKDF, per germline (reference sequence). The CDR3 DNA is TGTGCCACCAGCAGAGACCCGGGACTTGGGTATGGCTACACCTTC. It yields the protein CATSRDPGLGYGYTF. Based on the CDR3 plus reference TRBV15 and TRBJ1-2, the full variable domain is DAMVIQNPRYQVTQFGKPVTLSCSQTLNHNVMYWYQQKSSQAPKLLFHYYDKDFNNEADTPDNFQSRRPNTSFCFLDIRSPGLGDTAMYLCATSRDPGLGYGYTFGSGTRLTVV.

The chain combines TRBV5-1 with TRBJ2-1; 8 bases map to TRBD1. Unmatched junction bases numbered 3, after V lost 4 bases and J lost 6 bases. CDR1 and CDR2 (germline): SGHRS, YFSETQ. The CDR3 covers 13 residues. This CDR3 is CASSQGASNEQFF. CDR3 nucleotides: TGCGCCAGCAGCCAGGGGGCAAGCAATGAGCAGTTCTTC.